The clone carrying this T cell receptor beta chain was observed at least ten times. Its matching antigen is unknown. Unique molecular identifiers were incorporated during preparation of the TCRbeta library. TCRdb fed the PCR reads into MiXCR, producing one record per CDR3 protein. The data show 700,000 or so distinct CDR3 sequences, approximately 14% seen once. CDR3 length equals 11 residues. Trimming removed 5 bases at V and 9 bases at J, with 8 bases between. Germline V lookup: CDR1 MDHEN, CDR2 SYDVKM. The sample is drawn from a study of T-cell reconstitution after alpha-beta-depleted transplantation in children. Points from the study as a whole: Approximately two months post-transplant, alpha-beta T cells reportedly originated from several hundred expanded graft clones. Newly made T cells mostly supplied T-cell counts and diversity one year after transplant. Recipient T cells and thymic progenitors that survived gave rise to the high TCRbeta diversity observed at day 60 in some patients.

This specimen consisted of PBMCs, obtained before TCRalphabeta/CD19-depleted stem cell transplant. The chain has TRBV28 and TRBJ1-5; D is uncertain. The TCR sequence derives from a girl aged 2-9 years with congenital amegakaryocytic thrombocytopenia, due to receive a stem cell transplant. The CDR3 loop reads CASSIGRPQHF. The CDR3 bases are TGTGCCAGCAGTATCGGACGGCCCCAGCATTTT.